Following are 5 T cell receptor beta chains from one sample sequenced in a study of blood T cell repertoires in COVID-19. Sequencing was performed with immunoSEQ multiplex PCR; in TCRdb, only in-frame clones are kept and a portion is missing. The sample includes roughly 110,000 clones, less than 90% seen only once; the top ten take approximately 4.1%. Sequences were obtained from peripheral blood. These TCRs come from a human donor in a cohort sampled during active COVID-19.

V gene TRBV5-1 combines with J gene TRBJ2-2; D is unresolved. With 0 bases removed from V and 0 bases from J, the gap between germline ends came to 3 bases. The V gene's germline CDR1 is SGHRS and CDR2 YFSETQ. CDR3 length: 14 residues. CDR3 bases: TGCGCCAGCAGCTTGGACACGAACACCGGGGAGCTGTTTTTT. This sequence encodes CASSLDTNTGELFF.

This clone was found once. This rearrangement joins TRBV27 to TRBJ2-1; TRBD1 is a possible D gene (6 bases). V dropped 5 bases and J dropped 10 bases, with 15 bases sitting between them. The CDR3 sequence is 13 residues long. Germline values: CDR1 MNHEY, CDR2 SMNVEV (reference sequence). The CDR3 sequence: CASSTTGSKEQFF. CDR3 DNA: TGTGCCAGCAGTACTACAGGGAGTAAGGAGCAGTTCTTC.

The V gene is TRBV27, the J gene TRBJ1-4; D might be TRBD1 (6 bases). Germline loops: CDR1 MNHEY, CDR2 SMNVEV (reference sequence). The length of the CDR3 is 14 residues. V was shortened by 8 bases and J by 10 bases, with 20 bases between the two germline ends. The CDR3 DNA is TGTGCCAGCGCCCTCACAGGGAACAGAGGAAAACTGTTTTTT. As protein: CASALTGNRGKLFF. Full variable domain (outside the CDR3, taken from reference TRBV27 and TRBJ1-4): EAQVTQNPRYLITVTGKKLTVTCSQNMNHEYMSWYRQDPGLGLRQIYYSMNVEVTDKGDVPEGYKVSRKEKRNFPLILESPSPNQTSLYFCASALTGNRGKLFFGSGTQLSVL.

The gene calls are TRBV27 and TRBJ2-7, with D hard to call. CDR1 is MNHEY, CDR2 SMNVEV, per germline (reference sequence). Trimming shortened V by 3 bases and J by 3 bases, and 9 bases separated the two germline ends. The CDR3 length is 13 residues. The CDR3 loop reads CASSFPPFYEQYF. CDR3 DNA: TGTGCCAGCAGTTTCCCCCCATTCTACGAGCAGTACTTC.

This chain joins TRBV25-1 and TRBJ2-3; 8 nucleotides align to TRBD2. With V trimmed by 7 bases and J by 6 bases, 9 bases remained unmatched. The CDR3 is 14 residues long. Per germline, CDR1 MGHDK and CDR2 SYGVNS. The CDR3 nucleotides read TGTGCCAGCATCGTAGCGGGGAGTCCTGATACGCAGTATTTT. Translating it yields CASIVAGSPDTQYF.